The sequence of this TCR beta chain was determined in a study of cytotoxic CD8 clonotypes in ibrutinib-treated CLL. Overall study context: Complete response was seen in 2 patients and partial in roughly 25; about 12 progressed and around 14 stayed remitted after a median roughly 70 months. Points from the study as a whole: Relative to age-matched healthy donors, clonality at baseline was higher, and it tracked circulating CD8+ T-cell counts.

TCRdb's copy holds only in-frame clones and misses some; the assay was immunoSEQ multiplex PCR. The sample records roughly 52,000 clones, approximately 51% being singletons. Concerning this clone itself: No antigen is known for it.

Genomic DNA in an amount of around 2.2 micrograms was extracted from cryopreserved PBMCs and used for the preparation of TCR beta libraries. The sample here was PBMCs, taken after 12 months of ibrutinib treatment. The TCR was taken from a human donor with chronic lymphocytic leukemia.

In nucleotides, the CDR3 is TGTGCCAGTATTCGCGGGGGCCTGTTTTATGGCTACACCTTC. Translated, it gives CASIRGGLFYGYTF. The gene calls are TRBV19 and TRBJ1-2; D might be TRBD1 (6 bases). V was cut by 7 bases and J by 5 bases, with 17 bases left in between. The CDR3 contains 14 residues. Germline V CDR1 and CDR2: LNHDA, SQIVND (reference sequence).